This T cell receptor beta chain was identified during a study of human T cells and chemical hapten exposure. Study information: Alopecia areata, totalis or universalis affected patients, mainly female. TCR yield per sample varied, mainly due to pooled library volumes.

This clonotype was seen ten or more times. Time point meaning: patch test 1, 2 weeks after DPC sensitization. Stated treatment: therapeutic diphenylcyclopropenone sensitization with weekly scalp DPC. TCRdb used MiXCR to reprocess the RACE reads, holding one entry per CDR3 protein. The sample yields 370,000 or so distinct CDR3 sequences, about 4.8% seen once. V shed 8 bases and J 10 bases; nucleotides not matched to a gene: 10. CDR3 length: 13 residues. Germline assignment: CDR1 MNHEY and CDR2 SVGAGI. The material was whole blood, obtained in connection with sensitization to the hapten diphenylcyclopropenone (DPC). This clonotype was obtained from a woman between 50 and 59 years old with alopecia areata. Some clones in this sample may be carry-over from other donors' samples. V gene TRBV6-5 combines with J gene TRBJ1-4; the match to TRBD1 covers 7 bases. The chain's CDR3 is CASRHRDSLKLFF. The DNA of the CDR3 is TGTGCCAGCCGCCACCGGGACAGCTTAAAACTGTTTTTT.